This TCR beta chain was recorded in a study of beta chain features in type 1 diabetes listed by TCRdb under 2018. Some background on the complete study: Mean age, gender distribution, total cell number and subset yield did not differ between patients and healthy donors. Across all samples, some 99 million sorted cells were examined, and cell number per subset correlated strongly with RNA yield. In the study, recently diagnosed type 1 diabetes patients and matched healthy donors were compared on the TCRB repertoires of their sorted circulating CD4+ T cell subsets. Regulatory and stem cell-like memory subsets were isolated from only 8 patients and roughly 8 healthy donors, whereas naive and central memory subsets came from all 30 or so donors. The paper as a whole reports these results and caveats: Type 1 diabetes patients showed a moderate but significant shortening of TCRB CDR3 length in all four CD4+ subsets. Patients with type 1 diabetes made fewer insertions and deleted more nucleotides at VDJ recombination sites, implying thymic rearrangement abnormalities. HLA sub-analyses involved small numbers of individuals, so any influence of HLA type on TCRB rearrangement remained unresolved. Because cDNA was sequenced instead of genomic DNA, highly expressing activated cells could be over-represented, though the groups showed no difference in activation or CD3 levels. Naive, central memory and regulatory TCRB repertoires appeared more similar among patients than among healthy donors. PCR may preferentially amplify shorter templates, but because patient and control samples were amplified and corrected together, any resulting skew would affect both groups equally.

The High Capacity cDNA Reverse Transcription Kit was used to reverse transcribe all of the isolated RNA, meaning that expressed TCRB transcripts were what got sequenced. Deep immunoSEQ sequencing was applied to naive, central memory and regulatory T cell samples, giving an average of approximately 3.8 million total reads per sample. Sorted cells were lysed in RLT buffer, and RNA was extracted using DNase-treated RNeasy Micro or Mini kits according to cell number. To prevent cross-contamination, every cell subset was processed on its own, while patient and healthy donor samples were processed together. The immunoSEQ multiplex PCR was used to amplify TCRB sequences from cDNA, yielding 87-bp fragments that span the CDR3 region. Sequencing of the amplicons was done on the Illumina HiSeq platform. In the source study's methods: PCR bias was corrected computationally using synthetic template baselines, and reads within Hamming distance 2 were collapsed, with unmergeable singletons discarded. Reads were aligned against IMGT so that V, D and J genes, CDR3 length and insertions or deletions at six rearrangement sites could be assigned. Within each subset, clonotype counts were normalized to sorted cell number, and only after that were true diversity and Gini coefficients computed with the tcR R package. Repertoire sharing was quantified using the overlap coefficient calculated on TCRB nucleotide sequences. As a proxy for the pre-selection repertoire, out-of-frame TCRB sequences from naive cells were analyzed. Drawn from immuneACCESS, this table holds only the in-frame rearrangements with V and J called that TCRdb kept. Clones are partly lost; checked studies trace under half to an unresolved V gene and leave the rest unexplained. D and trimming come from the DNA, and the V and J calls and clone size come from that table. Within this sample are a few hundred thousand clones, with about 13% of them counted one time only. Roughly 0.015% of the sample rests with the top ten.

This clone was detected only a few times. Its binding antigen is unknown. Base qualities are not at hand, and no much larger clone is one base apart. Each donor gave one peripheral blood draw, about 110 mL on average, collected into heparinised tubes. A BD FACSAria II was used to sort naive, central memory, regulatory and stem cell-like memory CD4+ T cells with a panel that included CD45RO, CCR7, CD25, CD127, CD95 and CD27. Every sorted population had a purity above 95%. Right away, PBMCs were isolated by Lymphoprep density gradient centrifugation and were stained directly, with no culture step. So that batch effects would be minimized, each experiment stained and sorted samples in pairs, pairing one healthy donor with one patient. The junction shows trimming of 2 bases on V and 2 bases on J, and the gene matches do not reach 8 bases of it. The CDR3 numbers 16 residues from cysteine through phenylalanine. Only the CDR3 region is kept as DNA, spanning 48 bases read in frame from base 1. In the germline V gene, CDR1 corresponds to SNHLY and CDR2 to FYNNEI.

The sequenced material came from naive CD4+ T cells from blood. The cell subset or site label here, explained by the study, means: true naive CD4+ T cells. The rearrangement combines TRBV2 with TRBJ2-7; the central 8 bases match TRBD1. The TCR sequence derives from a young woman with type 1 diabetes. The DNA sequence is TGTGCCAGCAGTGAAATCCGGGACAGGCCCCCCTACGAGCAGTACTTC. The encoded protein is CASSEIRDRPPYEQYF.